The 20 T cell receptor beta chains below all came from one sample that was sequenced in a study of T cell clusters in autoimmune cytopenias. Multiplex touch-down PCR amplified TRB using TRB-A and TRB-B pools in one tube. TCRdb reprocessed the multiplex PCR reads, keeping one entry per CDR3 protein, no DNA. The repertoire table contains thousands of distinct CDR3 sequences. TRB amplification used 250 ng of peripheral blood genomic DNA. The specimen sequenced was peripheral blood. These receptors were obtained from a human donor with an autoimmune cytopenia or autoimmune hepatitis (not recorded which).

The genes are TRBV11-2 and TRBJ1-1; the TRBD1 assignment by TCRdb is unverifiable without DNA. The CDR3 contains 14 residues. Germline V lookup: CDR1 SGHAT, CDR2 FQNNGV. CDR3 loop: CASSSTTGSTEAFF.

This chain links TRBV27 with TRBJ2-3; absent DNA, TCRdb's TRBD1 call cannot be checked. Germline CDR1 reads MNHEY; CDR2 reads SMNVEV (reference sequence). This CDR3 is 15 amino acids long. CDR3 sequence reads: CASSLFGGSTDTQYF.

This clonotype is deemed medium-sized by its frequency. This sequence joins TRBV6-5 and TRBJ2-1; TCRdb's assignment of TRBD1 cannot be checked, as there is no DNA. The germline gives CDR1 MNHEY, CDR2 SVGAGI. This CDR3 contains 13 residues. The CDR3 is CASRGTGYNEQFF.

This clonotype is classed as medium-sized (0.01 to 0.1%) by frequency. CDR3 in amino acids: CASSINRVNYGYTF. The chain couples TRBV11-1 to TRBJ1-2; lacking DNA, the TRBD1 call made by TCRdb goes unchecked. Per the germline V gene, CDR1 is SGHAT and CDR2 is FQDESV (reference sequence). The CDR3 length is 14 residues.

The V call is TRBV11-2, the J call TRBJ2-7; TCRdb calls TRBD2, which cannot be checked without DNA. Germline loops: CDR1 SGHAT, CDR2 FQNNGV. This CDR3 comprises 16 residues. CDR3 loop: CASSFSGRAGGYEQYF.

This chain links TRBV18 with TRBJ1-1; the D gene TCRdb calls, TRBD1, cannot be checked with no DNA. Germline CDR1 KGHSH, CDR2 LQKENI. The CDR3 is 14 amino acids. CDR3 protein: CASSRRPDRGEAFF.

The CDR3: CASSGSPTRESGANVLTF. The chain links TRBV27 to TRBJ2-6; TCRdb names TRBD2, which stays unverified in the absence of DNA. Germline V CDR1 and CDR2: MNHEY, SMNVEV (reference sequence). The CDR3 runs to 18 residues.

This clonotype counts as medium-sized by frequency. J is TRBJ1-2 and V is TRBV7-2. There are 15 residues in the CDR3. Germline lookup yields CDR1 SGHTA and CDR2 FQGNSA. The CDR3 region is CASSRLVGRNYGYTF.

This clonotype counts as medium-sized by frequency. V is TRBV12-3 or TRBV12-4 and J is TRBJ2-5; the TRBD1 assignment by TCRdb is unverifiable without DNA. This CDR3 region has 15 residues. The CDR3 sequence: CASSPTGTSTQTQYF.

The chain couples TRBV25-1 to TRBJ1-3; checking the TCRdb D call of TRBD1 is not possible without DNA. Germline CDR1 MGHDK, CDR2 SYGVNS. The CDR3 is 17 residues long. The chain's CDR3 is CASSQPGQGYSGKTIYF.

V usage is TRBV10-3 and J usage is TRBJ1-1; TCRdb's assignment of TRBD1 cannot be checked, as there is no DNA. The CDR3 is made up of 14 amino acids. Germline CDR1 ENHRY, CDR2 SYGVKD. CDR3 sequence reads: CAISVDRAIRQAFF.

The chain uses TRBV5-1 and TRBJ2-6; absent DNA, TCRdb's TRBD1 call cannot be checked. The CDR3 consists of 16 residues. Germline V gene sequence: CDR1 SGHRS, CDR2 YFSETQ. The CDR3 sequence: CASSRGQDSGANVLTF.

By frequency, this clonotype registers medium-sized. The chain uses TRBV11-2 and TRBJ2-7. The germline V gene has CDR1 SGHAT and CDR2 FQNNGV. This CDR3 is built from 11 residues. The CDR3 sequence: CASSSAYEQYF.

Here the CDR3 reads CASGGMGQETQYF. The chain is built from TRBV12-3 or TRBV12-4 and TRBJ2-5; TCRdb proposes TRBD2, but this gene call is untestable without DNA. This CDR3 spans 13 amino acids.

This clonotype is deemed medium-sized by its frequency. This chain connects TRBV30 to TRBJ2-5; TCRdb's D call, TRBD2, is unchecked because there is no DNA. From germline, CDR1 is GTSNPN and CDR2 SVGIG (reference sequence). The CDR3 has 16 residues. The CDR3: CAWSVHWTSGQETQYF.

The rearrangement uses TRBV6-1 and TRBJ2-2; TCRdb reports TRBD1, a call that lacks DNA to check it against. The CDR3 is made up of 16 amino acids. Germline CDR1 and CDR2: MNHNS and SASEGT. The CDR3 here is CASSESWGMDTGELFF.

Measured by frequency, this clonotype is medium-sized. The chain employs TRBV6-1 and TRBJ2-7; TCRdb returns TRBD2, unconfirmable since there is no DNA. This CDR3 is built from 14 residues. Germline CDR1 reads MNHNS; CDR2 reads SASEGT. The CDR3 loop reads CASSSGLARGEQYF.

This chain uses TRBV18 with TRBJ1-2; TCRdb proposes TRBD1, but this gene call is untestable without DNA. Germline CDR1 and CDR2: KGHSH and LQKENI. This CDR3 is 14 amino acids long. The CDR3 sequence is CASSPSLQGEWYTF.

The chain employs TRBV9 and TRBJ1-3; TCRdb indicates TRBD1, and absent DNA this call remains unverified. Germline V lookup: CDR1 SGDLS, CDR2 YYNGEE. CDR3 length: 15 residues. This chain's CDR3 is CASSPRTGLGNTIYF.

The CDR3 is CAISTGYTNTGELFF. The chain uses TRBV10-3 and TRBJ2-2; the TRBD1 assignment by TCRdb is unverifiable without DNA. The CDR3 is 15 amino acids. CDR1 is ENHRY, CDR2 SYGVKD, per germline.